The 20 T cell receptor beta chains presented below share a single source sample, sequenced in a study of blood T cell repertoires in COVID-19. The table came from immunoSEQ multiplex PCR; TCRdb's copy has only in-frame clones and leaves some out. This sample has just over 650,000 clones, with just under 90% found just once. Input material: peripheral blood. All receptors come from a woman younger than 35 with acute or convalescent COVID-19.

This sequence joins TRBV3-1 (or the pseudogene TRBV3-2) and TRBJ1-1; D is unclear. V lost 4 bases and J 8 bases, leaving 11 bases between the germline ends. CDR1 is LGHDT, CDR2 YNNKEL, per germline (reference sequence). There are 12 residues in the CDR3. CDR3 protein: CASSLAREEAFF. CDR3 nucleotides: TGTGCCAGCAGCCTTGCCCGGGAGGAAGCTTTCTTT.

The chain carries TRBV19 and TRBJ1-4, with 10 nucleotides matching TRBD1. The CDR3 totals 15 residues. J was trimmed by 8 bases and V by 9 bases; bases with no gene match: 12. Germline loops: CDR1 LNHDA, CDR2 SQIVND (reference sequence). The CDR3 bases are TGTGCCAGCGCACAAGGGGACAGGGGAGTGGAAAAACTGTTTTTT. It yields the protein CASAQGDRGVEKLFF.

The chain couples TRBV27 to TRBJ1-1; 7 nucleotides align to TRBD1. Germline trimming cut 5 bases from V and 3 bases from J; bases unmatched to any gene: 9. The CDR3 extends over 15 amino acids. Germline lookup yields CDR1 MNHEY and CDR2 SMNVEV (reference sequence). The CDR3 here is CASSPLGQGDTEAFF. Written as DNA, the CDR3 is TGTGCCAGCAGTCCCCTTGGGCAGGGGGACACTGAAGCTTTCTTT.

V usage is TRBV29-1 and J usage is TRBJ1-2; D might be TRBD1 (6 bases). This CDR3 is 13 amino acids long. V was shortened by 7 bases and J by 8 bases, with 20 bases between the two germline ends. CDR1 is SQVTM, CDR2 ANQGSEA, per germline. CDR3: CSAGQKLPWGYTF. CDR3 sequence (DNA): TGCAGCGCTGGACAGAAACTACCCTGGGGCTACACCTTC.

The rearrangement uses TRBV4-1 and TRBJ1-4, with a tentative D call TRBD1 (6 bases). Trimming left V 9 bases short and J 0 bases short, with 20 bases between. The germline V gene encodes CDR1 MGHRA and CDR2 YSYEKL. CDR3 length: 17 amino acids. In DNA, the CDR3 is TGCGCCAGTACTCAACAGGGAACCCAAACAACTAATGAAAAACTGTTTTTT. Its protein product is CASTQQGTQTTNEKLFF.

The chain has TRBV15 and TRBJ1-5, with D possibly being TRBD1 (5 bases). This CDR3 contains 16 residues. CDR1 LNHNV and CDR2 YYDKDF come from the germline V gene (reference sequence). The V end lost 0 bases, the J end lost 0 bases, and 9 bases lay between the germline ends. This chain's CDR3 is CATSRETVYSNQPQHF. In DNA, the CDR3 is TGTGCCACCAGCAGAGAGACAGTATATAGCAATCAGCCCCAGCATTTT.

The chain carries TRBV24-1 and TRBJ2-3; 10 bases line up with TRBD2. V trimming: 8 bases; J trimming: 4 bases; junction bases outside the gene matches: 5. Germline assignment: CDR1 KGHDR and CDR2 SFDVKD. The CDR3 covers 14 residues. CDR3 sequence reads: CATTSGGASDTQYF. The CDR3 DNA follows: TGTGCCACCACCAGCGGGGGGGCATCAGATACGCAGTATTTT.

Only a few counts were recorded for this clone. V gene TRBV6-2 or TRBV6-3 combines with J gene TRBJ2-3; 11 positions match TRBD2. The CDR3 loop spans 14 amino acids. V dropped 4 bases and J dropped 4; count of bases not matched to a gene: 1. In germline, CDR1 is MNHEY, CDR2 SVGEGT. The CDR3 region is CASSSSGGPDTQYF. The CDR3 DNA follows: TGTGCCAGCAGTTCTAGCGGGGGGCCAGATACGCAGTATTTT.

Here the CDR3 DNA reads TGTGCCAGCAGTCCCCGGACATTTGAAGGCACTGAAGCTTTCTTT. It is translated as CASSPRTFEGTEAFF. J is TRBJ1-1 and V is TRBV27, with D perhaps matching TRBD1 (5 bases). The V and J ends lost 5 bases and 4 bases respectively, with 17 bases between them. The CDR3 is 15 amino acids. The germline V gene encodes CDR1 MNHEY and CDR2 SMNVEV (reference sequence).

The chain carries TRBV7-2 and TRBJ1-1; no clear D gene. The length of the CDR3 is 14 residues. V lost 6 bases to trimming and J lost 2 bases, with 13 bases between them. Germline CDR1 is SGHTA and CDR2 is FQGNSA. The CDR3 nucleotides are TGTGCCAGCAGTTTAAGGAGGATTAACACTGAAGCTTTCTTT. The encoded protein is CASSLRRINTEAFF.

This clone was detected only once. V is TRBV4-3 and J is TRBJ1-1; D may be TRBD1 (5 bases). Per the germline V gene, CDR1 is LGHNA and CDR2 is YSLEER. The germline V and J ends were trimmed by 4 bases and 3 bases, with 21 bases remaining between them. The CDR3 is 17 amino acids. The CDR3 here is CASSRRPGGGPDTEAFF. The CDR3 DNA reads TGCGCCAGCAGCCGACGTCCGGGGGGTGGGCCGGACACTGAAGCTTTCTTT.

The rearrangement joins TRBV27 to TRBJ2-5; 10 nucleotides agree with TRBD2. Germline CDR1 MNHEY, CDR2 SMNVEV (reference sequence). J gave up 7 bases and V 8 bases, and 19 bases lay outside the gene matches. The CDR3 has 17 residues. For the CDR3, the DNA is TGTGCCAGCGGCCCGGGACTAGCGTTGGGAGGGGAGATGACCCAGTACTTC. It yields the protein CASGPGLALGGEMTQYF.

This clone was seen once. The chain recombines TRBV29-1 with TRBJ1-1, with D possibly being TRBD1 (6 bases). Germline V gene data show CDR1 as SQVTM and CDR2 as ANQGSEA. The CDR3 totals 12 residues. The CDR3 reads CRATTRGSEAFF. The CDR3 DNA reads as TGCAGGGCAACGACCAGGGGCTCTGAAGCTTTCTTT.

This chain connects TRBV19 to TRBJ1-3; D might be TRBD1 (5 bases). Germline CDR1 LNHDA, CDR2 SQIVND (reference sequence). V was clipped by 5 bases and J by 0 bases, with 8 bases between them. The CDR3 covers 14 residues. For the CDR3, the DNA is TGTGCCAGTAGTCAACAGGACTCTGGAAACACCATATATTTT. It is translated as CASSQQDSGNTIYF.

The V gene is TRBV5-1, the J gene TRBJ2-6; 7 bases agree with TRBD2. CDR1 and CDR2 from the germline V gene are SGHRS and YFSETQ. The CDR3 runs 16 residues. Unmatched junction bases numbered 7, after V lost 7 bases and J lost 0 bases. The CDR3 nucleotides read TGCGCCAGCGGCGGGGGAGGGTTCTCTGGGGCCAACGTCCTGACTTTC. Residues: CASGGGGFSGANVLTF.

This chain links TRBV4-3 with TRBJ2-1; D remains ambiguous. CDR3 length equals 13 residues. Germline V gives CDR1 LGHNA, CDR2 YSLEER. V dropped 1 base and J dropped 9 bases, with 10 bases sitting between them. Here the CDR3 reads CASSQALKTEQFF. The CDR3 nucleotides read TGCGCCAGCAGCCAAGCTCTAAAAACTGAGCAGTTCTTC.

The V and J genes are TRBV30 and TRBJ1-2; a weak D match, TRBD1 (6 bases). Trimming stripped 3 bases from V and 1 base from J, with 12 bases between. Germline V CDR1 and CDR2: GTSNPN, SVGIG (reference sequence). This CDR3 has 14 residues. The CDR3, as DNA: TGTGCCTGGAGGGAGGACAGTTTTAACTATGGCTACACCTTC. Protein product: CAWREDSFNYGYTF.

V gene TRBV21-1 combines with J gene TRBJ2-7; no DNA check was done on the table's D call, TRBD1. TRBV21-1 is described as a pseudogene. There are 20 residues in the CDR3. The CDR3 reads CASSKPYRVGLQHRSYEQYF. DNA for the CDR3: TGTGCCAGCAGCAAACCGTACCGAGTTGGGTTACAGCACCGTTCCTACGAGCAGTACTTC.

V is TRBV3-1 (or the pseudogene TRBV3-2) and J is TRBJ1-4; TRBD1 might be the D (5 bases). CDR3 length: 16 residues. Per germline, CDR1 LGHDT and CDR2 YNNKEL (reference sequence). V gave up 1 base and J gave up 6 bases, with 15 bases separating them. The CDR3, as DNA: TGTGCCAGCAGCCAAGTGACTTGGGACTTCGATGAAAAACTGTTTTTT. Translating gives CASSQVTWDFDEKLFF.

This chain links TRBV4-3 with TRBJ1-6; TRBD1 agrees at 9 bases. This CDR3 is 18 amino acids long. Germline lookup yields CDR1 LGHNA and CDR2 YSLEER. The ends lost 0 bases at V and 5 bases at J; junction bases unmatched: 8. Here the CDR3 DNA reads TGCGCCAGCAGCCAAGATTACCCACAGGGGGCGGATAATTCACCCCTCCACTTT. This encodes CASSQDYPQGADNSPLHF.